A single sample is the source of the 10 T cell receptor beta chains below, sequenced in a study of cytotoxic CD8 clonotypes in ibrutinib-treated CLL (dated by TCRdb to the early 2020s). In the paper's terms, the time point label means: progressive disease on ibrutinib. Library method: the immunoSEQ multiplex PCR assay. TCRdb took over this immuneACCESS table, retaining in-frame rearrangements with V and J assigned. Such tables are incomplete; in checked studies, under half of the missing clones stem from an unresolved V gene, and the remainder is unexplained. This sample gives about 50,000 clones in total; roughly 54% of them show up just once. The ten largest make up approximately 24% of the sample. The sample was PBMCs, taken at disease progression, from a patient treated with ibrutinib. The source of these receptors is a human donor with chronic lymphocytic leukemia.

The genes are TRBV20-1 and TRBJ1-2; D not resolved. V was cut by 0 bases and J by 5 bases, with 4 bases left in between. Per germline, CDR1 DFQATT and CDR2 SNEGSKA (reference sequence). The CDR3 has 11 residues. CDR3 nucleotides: TGCAGTGCTAGAGATCCGTATGGCTACACCTTC. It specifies CSARDPYGYTF.

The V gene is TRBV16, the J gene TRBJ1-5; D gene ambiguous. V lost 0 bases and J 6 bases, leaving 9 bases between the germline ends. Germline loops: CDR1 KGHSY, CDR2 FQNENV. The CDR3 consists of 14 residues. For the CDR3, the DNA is TGTGCCAGCAGCCAATCTAGTACCTTTCAGCCCCAGCATTTT. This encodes CASSQSSTFQPQHF.

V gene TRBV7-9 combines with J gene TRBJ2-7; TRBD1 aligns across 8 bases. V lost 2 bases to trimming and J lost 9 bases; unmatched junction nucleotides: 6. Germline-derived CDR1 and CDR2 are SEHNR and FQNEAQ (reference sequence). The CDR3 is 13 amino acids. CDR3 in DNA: TGTGCCAGCAGCTTAACTCAGGGGGCTGGGCAGTACTTC. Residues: CASSLTQGAGQYF.

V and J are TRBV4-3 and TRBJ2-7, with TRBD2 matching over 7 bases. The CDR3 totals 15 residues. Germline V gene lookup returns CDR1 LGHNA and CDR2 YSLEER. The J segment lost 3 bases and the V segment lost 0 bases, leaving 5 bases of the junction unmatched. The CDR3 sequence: CASSQDIGGVYEQYF. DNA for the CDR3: TGCGCCAGCAGCCAAGACATTGGGGGGGTCTACGAGCAGTACTTC.

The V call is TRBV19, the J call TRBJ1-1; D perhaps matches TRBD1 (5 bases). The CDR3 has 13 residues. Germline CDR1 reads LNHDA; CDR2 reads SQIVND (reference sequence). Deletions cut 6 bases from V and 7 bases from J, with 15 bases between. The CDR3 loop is CASRTSGLGEAFF. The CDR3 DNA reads TGTGCCAGTAGGACCTCAGGGCTTGGTGAAGCTTTCTTT.

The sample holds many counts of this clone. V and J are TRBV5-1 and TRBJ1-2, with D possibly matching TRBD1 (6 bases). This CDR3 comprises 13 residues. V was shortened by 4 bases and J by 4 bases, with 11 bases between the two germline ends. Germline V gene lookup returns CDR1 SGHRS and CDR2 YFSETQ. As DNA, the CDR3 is TGCGCCAGCAGCAGGGGACAATCCTATGGCTACACCTTC. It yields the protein CASSRGQSYGYTF.

CDR3 bases: TGTGCCACCAGCCTTGGGGCCGGGACAGGAGCCTACGAGCAGTACTTC. It yields the protein CATSLGAGTGAYEQYF. This sequence joins TRBV15 and TRBJ2-7; 8 bases are shared with TRBD1. Losses at the gene ends were 5 bases for V and 2 bases for J; bases not matched to a gene: 11. The V gene's germline CDR1 is LNHNV and CDR2 YYDKDF (reference sequence). The CDR3 length is 16 residues.

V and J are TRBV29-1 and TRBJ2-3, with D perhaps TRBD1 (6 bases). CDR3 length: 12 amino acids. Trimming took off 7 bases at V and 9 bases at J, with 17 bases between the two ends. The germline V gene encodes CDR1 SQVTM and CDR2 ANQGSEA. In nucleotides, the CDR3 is TGCAGCGAGGGGGTGGGCCAGCAAACGCAGTATTTT. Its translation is CSEGVGQQTQYF.

CDR3 nucleotides: TGCGCCAGCAGTATTGACAGCAACTATGGCTACACCTTC. This translates into CASSIDSNYGYTF. V and J are TRBV5-1 and TRBJ1-2; D is perhaps TRBD1 (5 bases). CDR1 is SGHRS and CDR2 is YFSETQ in the germline V gene. The V end was cut by 5 bases, the J end by 2 bases, with 10 bases between. CDR3 length: 13 amino acids.

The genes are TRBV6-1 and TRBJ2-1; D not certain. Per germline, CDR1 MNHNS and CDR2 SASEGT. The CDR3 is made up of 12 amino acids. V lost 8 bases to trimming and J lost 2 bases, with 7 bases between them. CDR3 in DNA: TGTGCCAGCTCCCTGACCTACAATGAGCAGTTCTTC. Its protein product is CASSLTYNEQFF.